These T cell receptor beta chains were read from a single sample in a study of CD8 T cells in ankylosing spondylitis. One entry per CDR3 protein results from TCRdb running MiXCR on the 5' RACE reads. The top ten clones hold 13% to 15% of a sample with a few hundred thousand distinct CDR3 sequences, approximately 8% of them seen once. The material sequenced was blood, either unsorted or a sorted T cell fraction (not recorded which). All receptors derive from a male donor with ankylosing spondylitis. CDR3s leave out the opening cysteine and the closing phenylalanine or tryptophan. D genes are given only for firm matches. The size of a clone is reported for some rows only, either as once, few or many, or as a class for expanded clones.

d_gene	v_gene	abundance	j_gene	CDR3aa
TRBD2	TRBV5-6	many	TRBJ2-2	ASSRLAGDTGELF
TRBD2	TRBV12-3/TRBV12-4	few	TRBJ2-1	ASRTTSTDNEQF
TRBD1	TRBV7-2	few	TRBJ1-5	ASSSTGAVNQPQH
.	TRBV20-1	many	TRBJ2-7	SATHRGNSYEQY
TRBD2	TRBV7-8	.	TRBJ2-7	ASSPSGRASYEQY
.	TRBV29-1	.	TRBJ2-1	SASARQSADEQF
TRBD1	TRBV5-1	many	TRBJ2-7	ASSSPGQSYEQY
TRBD1	TRBV14	.	TRBJ2-5	ASSRGGQGIQETQY
TRBD2	TRBV12-3/TRBV12-4	few	TRBJ2-7	ASSLFRRGVYEQY
.	TRBV20-1	.	TRBJ2-2	SARVRGATGELF
.	TRBV13	few	TRBJ1-4	ASSFWATGREKLF
.	TRBV7-2	many	TRBJ2-7	ASSLVGNNPYEQY
.	TRBV5-1	.	TRBJ2-1	ASSSRAGWSPVEQF
.	TRBV27	many	TRBJ2-7	ASSFVAGEIGEQY
TRBD2	TRBV3-1	few	TRBJ2-5	ASSHNPTSGSLETQY
TRBD2	TRBV27	few	TRBJ2-1	ASSNSGRARDEQF
.	TRBV18	.	TRBJ1-1	ASSPFSGTEAF
TRBD1	TRBV7-9	.	TRBJ1-2	ASSRGTAKGGYT
.	TRBV20-1	many	TRBJ1-3	SARAISGNTIY
.	TRBV14	.	TRBJ2-1	ASSQDGVWARRSYNEQF
.	TRBV20-1	.	TRBJ2-3	SARPETSTDTQY
TRBD1	TRBV12-3/TRBV12-4	many	TRBJ2-1	ASSNGQGFYNEQF
.	TRBV13	.	TRBJ2-2	ASSLELQDGELF
TRBD1	TRBV6-5	many	TRBJ2-7	ASSYSAGQGYEQY
TRBD1	TRBV5-1	many	TRBJ2-1	ASSWGTGEAYNEQF
.	TRBV4-3	.	TRBJ1-2	ASSQEPLANYGYT
.	TRBV20-1	many	TRBJ2-3	SAVRADTQY
.	TRBV12-3/TRBV12-4	.	TRBJ2-7	ASKESGPFYEQY
.	TRBV4-1	.	TRBJ2-3	ASSRTRMDTQY
.	TRBV7-9	many	TRBJ1-1	ASSGRNRAPNTEAF
TRBD2	TRBV10-3	.	TRBJ2-7	AISFSIAGAGHEQY
.	TRBV28	.	TRBJ2-2	ASSYGLYTTGELF
TRBD2	TRBV20-1	many	TRBJ2-3	SARGGLAGYASTDTQY
.	TRBV4-2	many	TRBJ2-2	ASSNGHLNTGELF
.	TRBV6-5	few	TRBJ2-7	ASSYSASLATSYEQY
.	TRBV5-1	many	TRBJ2-2	ASSPTRLNTGELF
TRBD1	TRBV6-5	many	TRBJ1-5	ASSSPTGVQPQH
.	TRBV7-2	.	TRBJ2-1	ASSPISGPSYNEQF
.	TRBV28	few	TRBJ1-4	ASSLRQGDEKLF
TRBD1	TRBV2	few	TRBJ1-2	ASSEGQAYYGYT
.	TRBV6-2/TRBV6-3	few	TRBJ2-1	ASSPPWGEQF
TRBD2	TRBV6-1	few	TRBJ2-1	ASSPPSGRPHEQF
TRBD1	TRBV6-5	many	TRBJ1-6	ASSYSIPGQGDSPLH
TRBD2	TRBV7-9	.	TRBJ2-3	ASSFSLAASPDTQY
TRBD2	TRBV2	few	TRBJ2-1	ASCINPDSGRGIVDNEQF
.	TRBV3-1	.	TRBJ1-1	ASSQEFRTGSHLTEAF
.	TRBV6-2/TRBV6-3	.	TRBJ2-4	ATSTTEIIAKNIQY
.	TRBV7-9	.	TRBJ2-7	ASSNYRVAYEQY